A single sample is the source of the 21 T cell receptor beta chains below, sequenced in a study of cytomegalovirus exposure and HLA in healthy donors (TCRdb year 2017). The receptor library was made with the immunoSEQ multiplex PCR assay. A mixture of 60 forward primers for TCR Vbeta segments and 13 reverse primers for TCR Jbeta segments was used in the multiplex PCR. Drawn from immuneACCESS, this table holds only the in-frame rearrangements with V and J called that TCRdb kept. Clones are partly lost; checked studies trace under half to an unresolved V gene and leave the rest unexplained. The sample table lists approximately 110,000 clones, roughly 73% of them with a count of one. Jointly, the top ten make up approximately 0.9% of the sample. The sequencing sample was made of PBMCs. The origin of the receptors is a woman in her 30s in good health and CMV-seronegative.

This sequence joins TRBV4-2 and TRBJ1-5; D call uncertain. Germline-derived CDR1 and CDR2 are LGHNA and YNFKEQ. The V gene lost 0 bases and the J gene lost 5 bases, with 14 bases spanning the gap. This CDR3 is 16 amino acids long. The CDR3 DNA reads TGTGCCAGCAGCCAAGAAGAGGCCAGCCGCTATCAGCCCCAGCATTTT. It translates to CASSQEEASRYQPQHF.

The chain links TRBV7-2 to TRBJ2-3, with TRBD2 matching 14 bases. J lost 2 bases, V lost 2 bases, and 6 bases had no gene match. The CDR3 contains 18 residues. Germline V gene data show CDR1 as SGHTA and CDR2 as FQGNSA. Here the CDR3 reads CASSLFGGLAGATDTQYF. DNA for the CDR3: TGTGCCAGCAGCTTATTCGGGGGACTAGCGGGGGCCACAGATACGCAGTATTTT. The whole variable domain, remainder taken from reference TRBV7-2 and TRBJ2-3, is GAGVSQSPSNKVTEKGKDVELRCDPISGHTALYWYRQSLGQGLEFLIYFQGNSAPDKSGLPSDRFSAERTGGSVSTLTIQRTQQEDSAVYLCASSLFGGLAGATDTQYFGPGTRLTVL.

The chain employs TRBV18 and TRBJ1-1; no definite D call. Trimming removed 3 bases at V and 0 bases at J, with 8 bases between. The CDR3 extends over 14 amino acids. Germline V CDR1 and CDR2: KGHSH, LQKENI. The CDR3, as DNA: TGTGCCAGCTCACCCGCGGCGTTGAACACTGAAGCTTTCTTT. The encoded protein is CASSPAALNTEAFF.

The J gene is TRBJ1-4, the V gene TRBV27; D gene ambiguous. V was clipped by 5 bases and J by 4 bases, with 11 bases between them. There are 14 residues in the CDR3. CDR1 and CDR2 (germline): MNHEY, SMNVEV (reference sequence). In DNA, the CDR3 is TGTGCCAGCAGTCAGGAATACCTTAATGAAAAACTGTTTTTT. Its protein is CASSQEYLNEKLFF.

The chain links TRBV28 to TRBJ1-2; no clear D gene. Trimming cost V 7 bases and J 5 bases, with 11 bases left between them. The length of the CDR3 is 12 residues. Germline CDR1 and CDR2: MDHEN and SYDVKM. The CDR3 region is CASTPPGYGYTF. The CDR3, as DNA: TGTGCCAGCACCCCCCCGGGATATGGCTACACCTTC.

J is TRBJ2-1 and V is TRBV30; weak D call: TRBD2 (5 bases). Germline values: CDR1 GTSNPN, CDR2 SVGIG (reference sequence). Trimming took 3 bases from V and 7 from J, leaving 7 bases between them. This CDR3 comprises 11 residues. CDR3 sequence (DNA): TGTGCCTGGAGGAGGGCTAATGAGCAGTTCTTC. It is translated as CAWRRANEQFF.

The CDR3 loop reads CASTTPGLAATDTQYF. The CDR3 DNA reads TGTGCCAGCACCACCCCGGGCCTAGCGGCAACAGATACGCAGTATTTT. The rearrangement uses TRBV7-9 and TRBJ2-3; 7 nucleotides match TRBD2. V shed 7 bases and J 3 bases; nucleotides not matched to a gene: 13. Germline CDR1 is SEHNR and CDR2 is FQNEAQ (reference sequence). This CDR3 is built from 16 residues.

The rearrangement joins TRBV15 to TRBJ2-1, with 9 bases fitting TRBD1. With V trimmed by 5 bases and J by 7 bases, 12 bases remained unmatched. Germline values: CDR1 LNHNV, CDR2 YYDKDF (reference sequence). This CDR3 spans 16 amino acids. In DNA form, the CDR3 reads TGTGCCACCAGCCGGGACACAGGGGGCATCGGGAATGAGCAGTTCTTC. Its protein is CATSRDTGGIGNEQFF.

A few counts support this clone. This sequence joins TRBV7-2 and TRBJ1-2, with D hard to call. V gave up 1 base and J gave up 3 bases, with 9 bases separating them. The germline CDR1 and CDR2 sequences are SGHTA and FQGNSA. There are 14 residues in the CDR3. The CDR3 loop is CASSLEGRYYGYTF. The DNA for the CDR3 is TGTGCCAGCAGCTTAGAAGGCAGGTACTATGGCTACACCTTC.

The rearrangement joins TRBV9 to TRBJ2-3; D is uncertain. Per the germline V gene, CDR1 is SGDLS and CDR2 is YYNGEE. Trimming removed 4 bases from V and 5 bases from J, with 8 bases in between. CDR3 length: 12 amino acids. The CDR3 sequence is CASSPQRDTQYF. The CDR3 DNA reads TGTGCCAGCAGCCCACAGAGAGATACGCAGTATTTT.

The V call is TRBV27, the J call TRBJ2-7, with TRBD2 matching over 7 bases. This CDR3 spans 14 amino acids. Germline V gene lookup returns CDR1 MNHEY and CDR2 SMNVEV (reference sequence). Trimming at V came to 3 bases and at J to 5 bases, leaving 7 bases not matched to a gene. The CDR3 protein is CASSLGGSPHEQYF. Here the CDR3 DNA reads TGTGCCAGCAGTTTGGGCGGGAGCCCCCACGAGCAGTACTTC.

This clone was detected a few times. The CDR3 bases are TGTGCCAGCTCACCCGCTCCCGGGACAGGACAAAGTGAAGCTTTCTTT. Amino acids: CASSPAPGTGQSEAFF. The chain joins TRBV18 to TRBJ1-1; TRBD1 matches 8 bases. This CDR3 has 16 amino acids. V lost 3 bases, J lost 7 bases, and 13 bases stayed unmatched. Per the germline V gene, CDR1 is KGHSH and CDR2 is LQKENI.

This clone was detected only a few times. The chain links TRBV5-1 to TRBJ1-1, with D perhaps TRBD1 (5 bases). V lost 0 bases to trimming and J lost 3 bases, with 12 bases between them. The germline V gene encodes CDR1 SGHRS and CDR2 YFSETQ. This CDR3 has 15 amino acids. CDR3 region: CASSLAGGIDTEAFF. CDR3 DNA: TGCGCCAGCAGCTTGGCCGGGGGTATAGACACTGAAGCTTTCTTT. Full variable domain (outside the CDR3, taken from reference TRBV5-1 and TRBJ1-1): KAGVTQTPRYLIKTRGQQVTLSCSPISGHRSVSWYQQTPGQGLQFLFEYFSETQRNKGNFPGRFSGRQFSNSRSEMNVSTLELGDSALYLCASSLAGGIDTEAFFGQGTRLTVV.

The V and J genes are TRBV30 and TRBJ1-2, with a possible D match to TRBD1 (6 bases). CDR3 length: 10 amino acids. The V gene lost 6 bases and the J gene lost 10 bases, with 12 bases spanning the gap. Germline V gene sequence: CDR1 GTSNPN, CDR2 SVGIG (reference sequence). This CDR3 reads CACAEGDYTF. Written as DNA, the CDR3 is TGTGCCTGTGCAGAGGGGGACTACACCTTC.

The chain is built from TRBV20-1 and TRBJ1-1; D is unresolved. The germline CDR1 and CDR2 sequences are DFQATT and SNEGSKA (reference sequence). This CDR3 spans 11 amino acids. The V end lost 1 base, the J end lost 7 bases, and 7 bases lay between the germline ends. CDR3 DNA sequence: TGCAGTGCTAGAGGAACAGATGAAGCTTTCTTT. Translating it yields CSARGTDEAFF.

The chain has TRBV30 and TRBJ1-2; TRBD1 matches 10 bases. This CDR3 is 12 amino acids long. In germline, CDR1 is GTSNPN, CDR2 SVGIG (reference sequence). J gave up 4 bases and V 5 bases, and 1 base lay outside the gene matches. This CDR3 reads CAWGQGVYGYTF. DNA for the CDR3: TGTGCCTGGGGACAGGGGGTCTATGGCTACACCTTC.

The chain combines TRBV9 with TRBJ1-1; 12 bases match TRBD1. CDR1 SGDLS and CDR2 YYNGEE come from the germline V gene. The CDR3 loop spans 18 amino acids. The V segment lost 2 bases and the J segment 0 bases; nucleotides outside the gene matches: 8. The CDR3 loop reads CASSVDRDRGQLNTEAFF. The CDR3 DNA is TGTGCCAGCAGCGTTGACCGGGACAGGGGGCAGTTGAACACTGAAGCTTTCTTT.

This chain links TRBV6-5 with TRBJ1-1; TRBD1 is a possible D gene (5 bases). The CDR3 has 13 residues. The ends were cut back, 5 bases at V and 1 base at J, with 8 bases in the middle. Germline CDR1 is MNHEY and CDR2 is SVGAGI. The CDR3 sequence: CASSNTGNTEAFF. In nucleotides, the CDR3 is TGTGCCAGCAGTAATACAGGGAACACTGAAGCTTTCTTT.

Written as DNA, the CDR3 is TGCAGCGGGGGCGGGGAAGAGACCCAGTACTTC. This codes for CSGGGEETQYF. The rearrangement joins TRBV29-1 to TRBJ2-5; possible D gene TRBD2, 6 bases. Trimming shortened V by 7 bases and J by 3 bases, and 9 bases separated the two germline ends. This CDR3 is 11 amino acids long. The germline V gene has CDR1 SQVTM and CDR2 ANQGSEA. The variable domain in full, completed from reference TRBV29-1 and TRBJ2-5, reads SAVISQKPSRDICQRGTSLTIQCQVDSQVTMMFWYRQQPGQSLTLIATANQGSEATYESGFVIDKFPISRPNLTFSTLTVSNMSPEDSSIYLCSGGGEETQYFGPGTRLLVL.

This clone showed up just once. This chain links TRBV4-3 with TRBJ1-4, with 9 nucleotides matching TRBD1. Looked up from germline, CDR1 is LGHNA and CDR2 is YSLEER. CDR3 length: 16 amino acids. The trim removed 4 bases at V and 6 bases at J, leaving 9 bases unmatched. The CDR3 DNA sequence: TGCGCCAGCAGCCCAACACCGGGACAGGGTTATGAAAAACTGTTTTTT. The encoded protein is CASSPTPGQGYEKLFF.

The chain uses TRBV7-8 and TRBJ2-4; no definite D call. Germline loops: CDR1 SGHVS, CDR2 FQNEAQ. The CDR3 length is 15 residues. Trimming stripped 3 bases from V and 0 bases from J, with 9 bases between. As DNA, the CDR3 is TGTGCCAGCAGCTTTGAAGCGCTAGCCAAAAACATTCAGTACTTC. This sequence encodes CASSFEALAKNIQYF.